This TCR beta chain was sequenced for a study of cytomegalovirus exposure and HLA in healthy donors (dated by TCRdb to about 2017). Context from the whole study: An earlier analysis of approximately 640 of the donors reported more than 250 Gb of sequence data and 117 million unique TCR beta sequences from around 200 million T cells. Class I and class II HLA loci were covered by the typing at four-digit resolution. To decide whether each TCR beta V gene segment behaved as functional or pseudogenic, an earlier analysis of some 600 of the donors relied on high-throughput TCR beta sequencing. Typing coverage differed by locus: A, B, C, DRB1 and DQB1 were typed in about 620-640 donors, DQA1 in about 510, DPA1 in approximately 610, and DPB1 in 450 to 480. The study used immunosequencing to profile the T cell repertoires of approximately 630 subjects and linked those repertoires to cytomegalovirus serostatus. The aim of the study was to test whether cataloging public T cell receptors could identify signatures of past pathogen exposure. Donor age, sex, ethnicity and CMV serostatus were compiled alongside the repertoire data. The genetic ancestry cluster associated with self-reported Caucasian donors included over 80% of the 350 to 500 genotyped donors. Genome-wide SNP genotypes for about 65% of the roughly 670 donors were used in a later genetic analysis, which treated that subset as a discovery cohort. Across 300 to 500 genotyped donors of the cohort, an average of approximately 200,000 unique TCR beta nucleotide sequences per donor were sequenced, and roughly 18% of those sequences were non-productive. To study patterns of TCR occurrence, a later analysis re-analyzed previously published TCR beta repertoires from 666 donors and added high-resolution HLA genotyping. In the later analysis, no new phenotypic data were used to find candidate immune exposures; instead, reliance was placed on TCR beta sequences and their occurrence across donors. Several DR-DQ haplotypes were treated as single units for association and clustering because of strong linkage in the cohort. An early release that covered some 640 HLA-typed donors contained around 300 gigabases of sequencing data and around 80 million unique TCR sequences. A separate validation cohort of roughly 130 different subjects was used in addition to the 666-subject first cohort. To predict cytomegalovirus infection status, the study brought together high-throughput TCR immunosequencing, statistical association of individual TCRs with disease status, and machine learning. All discovery cohort repertoires had been generated on a single sequencing platform. On the study overall, not on this receptor specifically: Because counts were too low, roughly 18 rarely observed V segments, including chromosome 9 orphons, were left out of the earlier analysis of roughly 600 of the donors. In a later analysis, the rate of TCR association differed among HLA loci, with DRB1 alleles having the most associated TCRs and HLA-C alleles having the fewest. Assigning TCR associations to individual alleles was difficult when HLA alleles, especially DR and DQ, strongly co-occurred. Several of the top co-occurrence clusters appeared to be linked to parvovirus B19, influenza, CMV and Epstein-Barr virus, according to a later analysis. A further reported finding was that TCR beta sequences accurately predicted the HLA-A and HLA-B alleles for most subjects in the first cohort. Sequencing depth was assumed to be roughly uniform across donors in the presence/absence analyses, though that assumption may not hold. A cluster of highly shared sequence variants was judged likely to represent a technical artifact of the sequencing pipeline. Some IMGT-functional V segments, including TRBV6-2 and TRBV6-3, could not be distinguished by the 87-base-pair reads and were therefore excluded. Broadly in line with IMGT annotations, most TCR beta V segments showed up in productive rearrangements about 90% or about 30% of the time in an earlier analysis of approximately 640 of the donors. A later analysis found that most CMV-associated TCR beta chains appeared HLA-restricted, with HLA associations seemingly driven largely by CMV exposure. Because HLA typing was unavailable for some donors at each locus, only the typed subset was used in association tests. The cohort was sequenced for TCR beta chains only, and without alpha or paired-chain data the features that could be detected were limited. The classifier was reported to diagnose cytomegalovirus status with high specificity and sensitivity in both the original cohort and the validation cohort. In a later analysis, HLA-associated TCR beta chains were found to be more clonally expanded and to have lower generation probabilities than equally common non-associated chains. While some public TCRs were present in many individuals, most TCR sequences turned up only very rarely across donors. A later genetic analysis associated a missense DCLRE1C variant with V-gene and J-gene trimming of TCR beta chains, and an independent cohort replicated the association. The authors suggested that the approach could potentially be generalized to other disease states and immunological phenotypes. A total of about 180 TCR beta chains were listed by the study as associated with cytomegalovirus. In vitro tests confirmed that a few of the cytomegalovirus-associated TCR beta chains recognize cytomegalovirus antigens. Linkage disequilibrium might explain the correlated functional status among segregating V segments, but an unknown experimental factor could not be ruled out. A later genetic analysis reported fewer N-insertions in productive TCRs among donors in an Asian-associated ancestry cluster than the roughly 640-donor mean. At a false discovery rate of 0.05, a later analysis linked about 16,000 TCR beta sequences to specific HLA alleles. For the cohort, immune exposure information was limited to CMV serostatus.

Note on this clone: What antigen it recognizes has not been identified.

The library was made by the immunoSEQ multiplex PCR assay. The multiplex PCR relied on a mix of 60 forward primers for TCR Vbeta segments and 13 reverse primers for TCR Jbeta segments. Amplification of the CDR3 region of rearranged TCR beta genes was performed with a multiplex PCR assay on genomic DNA. The amplified TCR beta libraries were sequenced on the Illumina HiSeq System as 87-base-pair reads. The authors processed their data as follows. Across the 500 to 700 repertoires, a later analysis counted some 81 million unique TCR beta chains, about 10 million of which were shared by at least two donors. Raw reads were error-corrected and collapsed into unique sequences with a nearest-neighbor algorithm that merged closely related sequences to remove PCR and sequencing errors. Alignment of CDR3 sequences to IMGT reference sequences was used to assign V, D and J gene segments. Each retained sequence needed at least a six-nucleotide match to both a V gene segment and a J gene segment. A rearrangement was called productive if the CDR3 had no stop codons and remained in frame with V and J, and every other rearrangement was called non-productive. Following IMGT convention, CDR3 was defined as the stretch from the second conserved V-encoded cysteine to the conserved J-encoded phenylalanine. The earlier analysis of some 540 of the donors excluded any sequence lacking an unambiguous match to a single V gene segment. An earlier analysis of several hundred of the donors called V segments functional above 56.7% productive rearrangements and segregating when the between-donor standard deviation exceeded 5%. To diagnose cytomegalovirus status from the catalog of TCR beta chain sequences, a statistical classification framework was built. V and J gene assignment, in a later analysis, came from comparing TCR nucleotide sequences with IMGT/GENE-DB human TR gene sequences. The TCRdist pipeline was used in a later analysis to assign CDR3 sequences and most-parsimonious VDJ recombination scenarios. In a later analysis, each TCR beta chain was defined by its CDR3 amino acid sequence together with its V-gene family, and reads lacking a unique V-gene family were excluded. In a later analysis, 500 to 700 highly shared, low-generation-probability nucleotide sequences were removed to address suspected cross-contamination and a sequencing artifact. For each public chain, a later analysis derived a clonal expansion index from normalized ranks of inferred template counts within each repertoire. In a later analysis, generation probabilities were computed using a VDJ recombination model fitted to out-of-frame rearrangements, and the results were checked against IGoR. In a later analysis, hypergeometric tests were used to score TCR-TCR, TCR-HLA and TCR-CMV co-occurrence, with a repertoire-size bias correction applied to TCR pairs. False discovery rates were estimated in a later analysis by permuting HLA or CMV assignments 20 times. In a later analysis, co-occurring TCRs were grouped using DBSCAN, with TCRdist sequence similarity added in when clustering inside HLA-allele-positive subsets. Repertoires with fewer than 30,000 or more than 120,000 public chains were left out of co-occurrence clustering, as were about 5 repertoires with anomalous nucleotide sharing. TCRdb provides this immuneACCESS table in a form limited to in-frame rearrangements. Some clones are lacking; in checked studies, under half of them reflect an unresolved V gene, and why the rest are absent is not known. The DNA gave D and trimming, while V, J and clone size come from that table. The table kept for this sample lists about 70,000 clones. 2% to 3% of the sample is held by the ten biggest clonotypes.

The V end loses 0 bases and the J end loses 1 base, and a stretch of 9 bases separates them. Per the germline V gene, SQVTM is the CDR1 and ANQGSEA is the CDR2. The CDR3 has 14 amino acids, counting the end cysteine and phenylalanine. CDR3 DNA only is kept here, 42 bases in frame from base 1. The cohort consisted of 650 to 700 healthy bone marrow donors. At the time of sampling, every cohort member was nominally healthy, though immune exposures that went unrecorded were likely present. The donor was CMV seropositive and belonged to the group of more than 250 seropositive cohort members. A peripheral blood sample was collected from each donor, and TCR beta sequencing was performed on peripheral blood mononuclear cells. The Qiagen DNeasy Blood Extraction Kit was used to extract genomic DNA from the blood cell samples.

Sequencing was carried out using PBMCs. The chain joins TRBV29-1 to TRBJ1-1; the D gene is possibly TRBD1, with 5 bases matching. This receptor was identified in a female donor in good health and CMV-seropositive. The sequence in DNA is TGCAGCGTTGAAGATCGTGACAGGAACACTGAAGCTTTCTTT. It encodes CSVEDRDRNTEAFF.